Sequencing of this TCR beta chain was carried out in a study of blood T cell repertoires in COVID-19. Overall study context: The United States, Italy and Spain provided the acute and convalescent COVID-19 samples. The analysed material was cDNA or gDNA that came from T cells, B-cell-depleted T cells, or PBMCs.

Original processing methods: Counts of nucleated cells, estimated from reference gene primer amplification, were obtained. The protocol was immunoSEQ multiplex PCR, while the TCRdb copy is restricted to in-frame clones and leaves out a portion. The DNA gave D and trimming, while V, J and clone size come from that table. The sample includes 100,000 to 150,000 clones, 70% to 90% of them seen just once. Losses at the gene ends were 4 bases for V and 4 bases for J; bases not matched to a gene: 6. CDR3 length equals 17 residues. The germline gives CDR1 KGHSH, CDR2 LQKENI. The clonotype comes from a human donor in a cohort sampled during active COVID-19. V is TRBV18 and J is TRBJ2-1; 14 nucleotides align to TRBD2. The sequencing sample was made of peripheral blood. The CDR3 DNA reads TGTGCCAGCTCACAGGGACTAGCGGGAGTGGGATACAATGAGCAGTTCTTC. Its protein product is CASSQGLAGVGYNEQFF.